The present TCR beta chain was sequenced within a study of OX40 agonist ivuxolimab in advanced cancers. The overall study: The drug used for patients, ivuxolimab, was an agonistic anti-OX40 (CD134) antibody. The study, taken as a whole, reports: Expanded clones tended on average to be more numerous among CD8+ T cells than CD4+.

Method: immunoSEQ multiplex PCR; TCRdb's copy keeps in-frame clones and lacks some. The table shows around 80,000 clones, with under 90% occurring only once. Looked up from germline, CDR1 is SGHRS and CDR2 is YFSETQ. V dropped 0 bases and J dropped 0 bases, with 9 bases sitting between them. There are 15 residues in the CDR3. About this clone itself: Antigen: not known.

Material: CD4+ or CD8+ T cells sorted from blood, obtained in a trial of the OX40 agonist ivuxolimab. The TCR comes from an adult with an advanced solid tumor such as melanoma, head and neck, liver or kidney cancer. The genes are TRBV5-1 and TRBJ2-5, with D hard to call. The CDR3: CASSLAWPNQETQYF. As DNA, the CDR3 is TGCGCCAGCAGCTTGGCGTGGCCAAACCAAGAGACCCAGTACTTC. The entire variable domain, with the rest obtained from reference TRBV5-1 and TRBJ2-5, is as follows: KAGVTQTPRYLIKTRGQQVTLSCSPISGHRSVSWYQQTPGQGLQFLFEYFSETQRNKGNFPGRFSGRQFSNSRSEMNVSTLELGDSALYLCASSLAWPNQETQYFGPGTRLLVL.